This TCR beta chain was retrieved from a study of T cells in Graves' hyperthyroidism and ophthalmopathy. Study observations and caveats: Model predictions of ophthalmopathy came a median around 6.5 months before onset.

Amplification of TCR beta CDR3 regions used RNA as the template. The TCR CDR3 was amplified in a first-round RT-PCR using the HTBI primer set. TCRdb reprocessed the multiplex PCR reads with MiXCR, giving one entry per CDR3 protein. This table holds roughly 570,000 distinct CDR3 sequences, about half found once. Across 18 months, stable Graves' hyperthyroidism was marked by no progression to ophthalmopathy. With respect to this clonotype: Its antigen is not identified.

Germline CDR1 and CDR2: SGHTA and FQGTGA. Trimming cost V 5 bases and J 1 base, with 14 bases left between them. This CDR3 has 16 residues. This chain connects TRBV7-3 to TRBJ2-2, with D perhaps TRBD1 (5 bases). This TCR was sampled from a woman under 30 with Graves' hyperthyroidism. Material for sequencing was peripheral blood or thyroid tissue (not recorded which). The DNA for the CDR3 is TGTGCCAGCAGCCCATGGCCCAGGGAGAACACCGGGGAGCTGTTTTTT. Its translation: CASSPWPRENTGELFF.